The rows below give T cell receptor beta chains drawn from one sample of a study of beta chain features in type 1 diabetes. Profiled with immunoSEQ multiplex PCR; TCRdb holds only in-frame clones, not every one. The sample carries around 500,000 clones, over 9.5% recorded once. The sample consisted of naive CD4+ T cells from blood. The receptors here all came from a woman under 30 in good health. CDR3s include the opening cysteine and the closing phenylalanine or tryptophan. The D gene is left open where the match is weak. Clone size is not always given. Where it is, it says once, few, many or a class for expanded clones.

>TRBV9|.|TRBJ2-7|.
TGTGCCAGCAGCGTAGAAGGGAAGCGCGCCTACGAGCAGTACTTC
CASSVEGKRAYEQYF
>TRBV9|TRBD1|TRBJ2-2|.
TGTGCCAGCAGCCTAGGGACAGTAAACACCGGGGAGCTGTTTTTT
CASSLGTVNTGELFF
>TRBV9|.|TRBJ2-1|few
TGTGCCAGCAGCTTCACCGGGACGGACAATGAGCAGTTCTTC
CASSFTGTDNEQFF
>TRBV2|TRBD2|TRBJ2-3|.
TGTGCCAGCCAAGGACGATGGGCGGGAGGGACCACAGATACGCAGTATTTT
CASQGRWAGGTTDTQYF
>TRBV7-2|.|TRBJ2-5|few
TGTGCCAGCAGCTACGGGGAGACCCAGTACTTC
CASSYGETQYF
>TRBV7-3|TRBD2|TRBJ2-1|.
TGTGCCAGCAGCTTAGCCCCTAGGGCTAGCGGGAGGGATGAGCAGTTCTTC
CASSLAPRASGRDEQFF
>TRBV7-3|.|TRBJ2-3|.
TGTGCCAGCAGCTTCCGGCGGGCGTCTGTAGATACGCAGTATTTT
CASSFRRASVDTQYF
>TRBV7-9|.|TRBJ1-1|few
TGTGCCAGCAGCCTCGGTTCTGGGGGGAACACTGAAGCTTTCTTT
CASSLGSGGNTEAFF
>TRBV7-9|.|TRBJ1-2|few
TGTGCCAGCAGCTTAGAGCTGTCATGGAGCTATGGCTACACCTTC
CASSLELSWSYGYTF
>TRBV7-3|.|TRBJ2-2|few
TGTGCCAGCAGCTTAAACGACGGAGGCACCGGGGAGCTGTTTTTT
CASSLNDGGTGELFF
>TRBV7-8|.|TRBJ1-1|.
TGTGCCAGCAGCCCCGTGTCCGTCGGGAACACTGAAGCTTTCTTT
CASSPVSVGNTEAFF
>TRBV7-6|TRBD2|TRBJ2-1|.
TGTGCCAGCAGCTCACTACGCCTAGCGGGCCACAGCTCCTACAATGAGCAGTTCTTC
CASSSLRLAGHSSYNEQFF